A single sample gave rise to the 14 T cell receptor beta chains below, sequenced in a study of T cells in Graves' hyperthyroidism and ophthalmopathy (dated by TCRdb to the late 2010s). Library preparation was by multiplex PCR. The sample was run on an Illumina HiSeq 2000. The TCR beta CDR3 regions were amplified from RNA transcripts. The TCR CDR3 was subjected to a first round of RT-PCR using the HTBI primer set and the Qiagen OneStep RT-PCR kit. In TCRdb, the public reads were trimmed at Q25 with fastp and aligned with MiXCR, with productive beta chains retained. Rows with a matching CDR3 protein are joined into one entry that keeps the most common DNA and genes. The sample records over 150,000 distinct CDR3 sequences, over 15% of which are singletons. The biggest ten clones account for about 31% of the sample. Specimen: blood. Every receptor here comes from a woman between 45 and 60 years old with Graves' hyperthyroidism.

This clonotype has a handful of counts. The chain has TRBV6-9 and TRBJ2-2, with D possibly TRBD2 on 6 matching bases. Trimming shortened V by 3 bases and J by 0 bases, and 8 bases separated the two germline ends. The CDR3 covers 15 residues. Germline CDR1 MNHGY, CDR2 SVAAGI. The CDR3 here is CASSYWTTNTGELFF. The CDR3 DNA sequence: TGTGCCAGCAGTTACTGGACTACGAACACCGGGGAGCTGTTTTTT.

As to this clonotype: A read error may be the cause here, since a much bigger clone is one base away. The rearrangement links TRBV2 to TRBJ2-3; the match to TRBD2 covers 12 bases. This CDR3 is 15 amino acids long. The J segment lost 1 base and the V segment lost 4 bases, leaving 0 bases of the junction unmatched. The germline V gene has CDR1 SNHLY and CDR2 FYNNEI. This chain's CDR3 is CASSGTSGGTDTQYF. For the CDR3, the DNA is TGTGCCAGCAGTGGGACTAGCGGGGGCACAGATACGCAGTATTTT.

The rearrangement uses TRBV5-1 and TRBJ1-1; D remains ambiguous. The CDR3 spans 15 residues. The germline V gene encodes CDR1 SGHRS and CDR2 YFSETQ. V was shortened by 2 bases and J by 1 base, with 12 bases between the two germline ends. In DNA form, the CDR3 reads TGCGCCAGCAGCTTTGGCAGGACCCAGAACACTGAAGCTTTCTTT. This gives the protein CASSFGRTQNTEAFF.

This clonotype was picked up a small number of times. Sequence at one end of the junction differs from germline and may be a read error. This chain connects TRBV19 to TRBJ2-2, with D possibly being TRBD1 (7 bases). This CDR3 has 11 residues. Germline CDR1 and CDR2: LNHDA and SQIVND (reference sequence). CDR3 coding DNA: TGTACCAGTAGTTACAGGGGAGGACTGTTTTTT. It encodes CTSSYRGGLFF.

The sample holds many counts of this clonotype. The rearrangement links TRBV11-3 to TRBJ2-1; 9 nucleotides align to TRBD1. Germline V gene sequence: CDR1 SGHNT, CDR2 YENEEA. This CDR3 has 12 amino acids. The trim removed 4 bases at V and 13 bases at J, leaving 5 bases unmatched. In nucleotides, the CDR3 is TGTGCCAGCAGCTCGGACAGGGGTGGTCAGTTCTTC. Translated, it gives CASSSDRGGQFF.

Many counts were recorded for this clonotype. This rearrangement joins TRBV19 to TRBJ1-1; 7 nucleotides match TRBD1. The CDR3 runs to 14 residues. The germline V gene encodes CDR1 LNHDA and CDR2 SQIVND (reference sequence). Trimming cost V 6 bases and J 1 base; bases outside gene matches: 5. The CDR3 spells CASSINRGNTEAFF. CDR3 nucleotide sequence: TGTGCCAGTAGCATAAACAGGGGGAACACTGAAGCTTTCTTT.

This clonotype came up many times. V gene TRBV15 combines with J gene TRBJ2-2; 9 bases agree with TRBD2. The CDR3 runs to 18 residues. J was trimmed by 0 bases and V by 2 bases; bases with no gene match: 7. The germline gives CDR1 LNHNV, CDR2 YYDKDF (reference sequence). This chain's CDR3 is CATSRTSAGGPNTGELFF. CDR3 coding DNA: TGTGCCACCAGCAGAACCTCAGCGGGGGGTCCGAACACCGGGGAGCTGTTTTTT.

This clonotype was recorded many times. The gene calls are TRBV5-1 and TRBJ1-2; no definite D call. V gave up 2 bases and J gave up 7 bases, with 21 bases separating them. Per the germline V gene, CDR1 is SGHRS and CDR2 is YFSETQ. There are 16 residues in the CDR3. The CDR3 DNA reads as TGCGCCAGCAGCTTTTGGTCAATCCGGAGGCAAGGTGGCTACACCTTC. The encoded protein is CASSFWSIRRQGGYTF.

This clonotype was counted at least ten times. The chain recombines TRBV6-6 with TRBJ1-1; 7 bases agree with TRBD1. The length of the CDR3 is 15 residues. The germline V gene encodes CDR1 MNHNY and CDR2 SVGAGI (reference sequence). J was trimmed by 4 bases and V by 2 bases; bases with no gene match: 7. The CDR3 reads CASSYGHRGSTEAFF. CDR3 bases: TGTGCCAGCAGTTACGGGCACAGGGGATCCACTGAAGCTTTCTTT.

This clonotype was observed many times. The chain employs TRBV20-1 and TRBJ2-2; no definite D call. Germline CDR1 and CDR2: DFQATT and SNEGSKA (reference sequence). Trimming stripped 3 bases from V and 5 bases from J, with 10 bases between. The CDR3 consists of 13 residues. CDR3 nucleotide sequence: TGCAGTGCTAGTCATCCGCTGACCGGGGAGCTGTTTTTT. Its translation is CSASHPLTGELFF.

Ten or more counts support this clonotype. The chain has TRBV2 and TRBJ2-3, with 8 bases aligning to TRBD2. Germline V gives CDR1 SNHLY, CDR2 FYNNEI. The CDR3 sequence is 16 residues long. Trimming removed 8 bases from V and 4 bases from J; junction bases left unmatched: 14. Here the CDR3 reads CASGTRTSSQSDTQYF. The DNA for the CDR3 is TGTGCCAGCGGGACTAGGACTAGCAGTCAATCAGATACGCAGTATTTT.

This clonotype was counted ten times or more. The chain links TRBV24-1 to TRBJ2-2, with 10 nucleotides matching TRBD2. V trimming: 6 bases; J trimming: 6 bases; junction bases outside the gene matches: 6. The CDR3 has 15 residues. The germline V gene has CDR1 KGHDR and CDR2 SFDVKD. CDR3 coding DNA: TGTGCCACCAGTCCAGGGACTAGCGTCGCCGGGGAGCTGTTTTTT. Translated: CATSPGTSVAGELFF.

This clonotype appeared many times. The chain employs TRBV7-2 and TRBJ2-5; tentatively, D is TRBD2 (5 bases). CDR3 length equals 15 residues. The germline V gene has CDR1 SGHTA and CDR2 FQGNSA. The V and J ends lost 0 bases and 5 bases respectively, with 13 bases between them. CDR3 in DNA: TGTGCCAGCAGCTTAGCAAAACTAGTTGGGGAGACCCAGTACTTC. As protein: CASSLAKLVGETQYF.

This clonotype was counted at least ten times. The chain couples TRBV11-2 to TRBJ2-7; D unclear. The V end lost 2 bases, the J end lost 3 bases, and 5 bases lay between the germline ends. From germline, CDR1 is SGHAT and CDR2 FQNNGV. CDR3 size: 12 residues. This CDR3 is CASSLQDYEQYF. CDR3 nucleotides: TGTGCCAGCAGCTTACAGGACTACGAGCAGTACTTC.